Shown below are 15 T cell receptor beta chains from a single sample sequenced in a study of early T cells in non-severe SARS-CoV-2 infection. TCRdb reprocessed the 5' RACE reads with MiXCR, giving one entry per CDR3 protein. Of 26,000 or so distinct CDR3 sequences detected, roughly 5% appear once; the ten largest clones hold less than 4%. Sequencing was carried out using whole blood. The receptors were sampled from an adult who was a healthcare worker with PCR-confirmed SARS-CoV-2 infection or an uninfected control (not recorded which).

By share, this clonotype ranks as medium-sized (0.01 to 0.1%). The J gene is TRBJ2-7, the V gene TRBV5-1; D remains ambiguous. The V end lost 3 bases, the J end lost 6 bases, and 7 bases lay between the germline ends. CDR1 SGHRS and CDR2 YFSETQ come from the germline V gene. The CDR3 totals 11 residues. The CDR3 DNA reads TGCGCCAGCAGCTCGACGGGCGAGCAGTACTTC. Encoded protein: CASSSTGEQYF.

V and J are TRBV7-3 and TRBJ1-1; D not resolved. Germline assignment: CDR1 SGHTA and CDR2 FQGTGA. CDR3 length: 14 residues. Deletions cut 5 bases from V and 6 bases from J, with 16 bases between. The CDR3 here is CASSPTAGIPEAFF. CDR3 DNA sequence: TGTGCCAGCAGCCCCACAGCTGGCATCCCTGAAGCTTTCTTT.

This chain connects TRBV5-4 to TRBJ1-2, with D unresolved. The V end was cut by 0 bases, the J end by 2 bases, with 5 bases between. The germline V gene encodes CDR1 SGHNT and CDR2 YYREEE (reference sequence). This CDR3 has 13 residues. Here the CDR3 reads CASSLDSNYGYTF. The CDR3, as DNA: TGTGCCAGCAGCTTGGACAGCAACTATGGCTACACCTTC.

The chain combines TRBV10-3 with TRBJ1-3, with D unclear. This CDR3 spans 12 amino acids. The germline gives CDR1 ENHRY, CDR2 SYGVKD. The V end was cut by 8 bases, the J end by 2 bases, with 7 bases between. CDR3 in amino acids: CAIGRPGNTIYF. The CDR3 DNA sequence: TGTGCCATCGGGCGCCCTGGAAACACCATATATTTT.

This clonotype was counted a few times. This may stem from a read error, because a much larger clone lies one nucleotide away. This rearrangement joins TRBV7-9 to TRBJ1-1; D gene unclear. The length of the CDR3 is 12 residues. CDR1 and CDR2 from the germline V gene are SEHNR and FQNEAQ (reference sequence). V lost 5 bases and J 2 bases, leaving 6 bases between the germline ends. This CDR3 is CASSLENTEAFF. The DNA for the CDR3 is TGTGCCAGCAGCCTGGAAAACACTGAAGCTTTCTTT. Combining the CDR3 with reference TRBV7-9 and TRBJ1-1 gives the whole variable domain DTGVSQNPRHKITKRGQNVTFRCDPISEHNRLYWYRQTLGQGPEFLTYFQNEAQLEKSRLLSDRFSAERPKGSFSTLEIQRTEQGDSAMYLCASSLENTEAFFGQGTRLTVV.

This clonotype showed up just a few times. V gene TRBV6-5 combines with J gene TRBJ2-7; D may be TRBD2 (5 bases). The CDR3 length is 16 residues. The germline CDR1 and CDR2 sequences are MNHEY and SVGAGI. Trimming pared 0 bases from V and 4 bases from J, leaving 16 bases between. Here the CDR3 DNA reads TGTGCCAGCAGTTACTCGATGGCCAGGACTGGGTACGAGCAGTACTTC. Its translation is CASSYSMARTGYEQYF.

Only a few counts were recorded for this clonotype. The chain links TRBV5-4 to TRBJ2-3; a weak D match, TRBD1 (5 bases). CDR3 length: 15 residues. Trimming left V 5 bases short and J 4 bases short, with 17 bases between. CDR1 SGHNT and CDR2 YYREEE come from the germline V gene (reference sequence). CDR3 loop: CASRIATGIADTQYF. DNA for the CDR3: TGTGCCAGCAGGATCGCTACAGGAATCGCAGATACGCAGTATTTT. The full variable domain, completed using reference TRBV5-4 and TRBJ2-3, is ETGVTQSPTHLIKTRGQQVTLRCSSQSGHNTVSWYQQALGQGPQFIFQYYREEENGRGNFPPRFSGLQFPNYSSELNVNALELDDSALYLCASRIATGIADTQYFGPGTRLTVL.

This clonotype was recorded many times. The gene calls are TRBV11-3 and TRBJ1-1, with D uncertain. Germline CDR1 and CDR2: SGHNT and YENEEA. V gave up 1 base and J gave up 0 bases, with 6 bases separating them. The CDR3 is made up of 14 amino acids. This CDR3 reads CASSLGPVNTEAFF. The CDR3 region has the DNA TGTGCCAGCAGCTTAGGCCCGGTGAACACTGAAGCTTTCTTT.

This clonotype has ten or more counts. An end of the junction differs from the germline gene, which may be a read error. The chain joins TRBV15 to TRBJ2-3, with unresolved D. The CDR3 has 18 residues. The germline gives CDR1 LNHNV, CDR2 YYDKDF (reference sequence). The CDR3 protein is CATTQRTKLWMSTDAQYF. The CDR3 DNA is TGTGCCACCACTCAAAGAACAAAACTATGGATGAGCACAGATGCGCAGTATTTT.

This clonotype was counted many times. The CDR3 sequence: CASSLGLASTDTQYF. The CDR3 DNA reads TGTGCCAGCAGCTTAGGACTTGCTAGCACAGATACGCAGTATTTT. This chain connects TRBV7-2 to TRBJ2-3; D uncertain. The CDR3 extends over 15 amino acids. The V gene lost 1 base and the J gene lost 0 bases, with 8 bases spanning the gap. Germline V lookup: CDR1 SGHTA, CDR2 FQGNSA. Full variable domain (remainder filled in from reference TRBV7-2 and TRBJ2-3): GAGVSQSPSNKVTEKGKDVELRCDPISGHTALYWYRQSLGQGLEFLIYFQGNSAPDKSGLPSDRFSAERTGGSVSTLTIQRTQQEDSAVYLCASSLGLASTDTQYFGPGTRLTVL.

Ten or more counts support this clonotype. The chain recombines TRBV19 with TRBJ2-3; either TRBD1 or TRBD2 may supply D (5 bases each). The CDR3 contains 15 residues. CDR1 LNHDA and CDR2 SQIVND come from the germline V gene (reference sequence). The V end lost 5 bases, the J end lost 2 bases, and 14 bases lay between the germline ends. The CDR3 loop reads CASSGGRVFTDTQYF. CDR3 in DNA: TGTGCCAGTAGTGGGGGACGGGTTTTCACAGATACGCAGTATTTT.

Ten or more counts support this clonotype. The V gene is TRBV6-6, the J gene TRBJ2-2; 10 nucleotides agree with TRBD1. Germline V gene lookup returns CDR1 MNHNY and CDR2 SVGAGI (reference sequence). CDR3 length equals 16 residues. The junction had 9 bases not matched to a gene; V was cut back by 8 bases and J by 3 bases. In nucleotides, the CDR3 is TGTGCCAGCCGTCGCGGGACAGGGGCCGACACCGGGGAGCTGTTTTTT. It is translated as CASRRGTGADTGELFF.

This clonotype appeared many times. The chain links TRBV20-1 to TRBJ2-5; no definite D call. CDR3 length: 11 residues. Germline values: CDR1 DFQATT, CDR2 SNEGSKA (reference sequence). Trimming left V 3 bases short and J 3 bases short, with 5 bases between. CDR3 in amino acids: CSASPKETQYF. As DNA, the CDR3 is TGCAGTGCTAGCCCGAAAGAGACCCAGTACTTC.

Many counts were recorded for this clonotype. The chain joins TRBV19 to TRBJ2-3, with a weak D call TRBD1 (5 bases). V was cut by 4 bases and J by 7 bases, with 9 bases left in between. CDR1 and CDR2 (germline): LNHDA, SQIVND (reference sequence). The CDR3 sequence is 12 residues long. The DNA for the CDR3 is TGTGCCAGTAGTAAGGGGCCTAATACGCAGTATTTT. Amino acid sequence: CASSKGPNTQYF.

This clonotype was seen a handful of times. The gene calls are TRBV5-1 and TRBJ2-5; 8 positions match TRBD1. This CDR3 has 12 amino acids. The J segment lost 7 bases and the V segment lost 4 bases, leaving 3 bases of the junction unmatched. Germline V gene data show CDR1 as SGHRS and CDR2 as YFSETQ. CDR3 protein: CASSQQGGTQYF. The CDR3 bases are TGCGCCAGCAGCCAACAGGGGGGGACCCAGTACTTC.